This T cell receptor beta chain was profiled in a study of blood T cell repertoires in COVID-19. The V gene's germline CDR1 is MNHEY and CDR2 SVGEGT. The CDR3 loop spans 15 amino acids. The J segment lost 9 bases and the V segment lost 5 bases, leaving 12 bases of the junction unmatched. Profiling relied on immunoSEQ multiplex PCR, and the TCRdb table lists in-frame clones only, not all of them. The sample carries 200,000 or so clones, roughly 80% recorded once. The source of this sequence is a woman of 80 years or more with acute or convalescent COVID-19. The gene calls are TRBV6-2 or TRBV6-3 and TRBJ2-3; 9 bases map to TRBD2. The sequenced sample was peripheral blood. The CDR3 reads CASSTGTSSGGTQYF. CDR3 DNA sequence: TGTGCCAGCAGTACCGGGACTAGCAGCGGGGGGACGCAGTATTTT.